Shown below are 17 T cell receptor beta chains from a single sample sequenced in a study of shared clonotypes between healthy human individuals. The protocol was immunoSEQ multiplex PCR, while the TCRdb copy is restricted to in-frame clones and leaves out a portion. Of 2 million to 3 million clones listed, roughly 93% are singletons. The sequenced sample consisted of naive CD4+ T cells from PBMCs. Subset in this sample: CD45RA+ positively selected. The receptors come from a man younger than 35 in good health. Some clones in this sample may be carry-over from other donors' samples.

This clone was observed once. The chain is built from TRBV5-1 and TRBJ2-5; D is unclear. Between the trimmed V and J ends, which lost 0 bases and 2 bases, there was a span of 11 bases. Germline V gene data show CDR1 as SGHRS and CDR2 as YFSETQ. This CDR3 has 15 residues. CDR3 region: CASSLVSSRQETQYF. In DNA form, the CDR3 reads TGCGCCAGCAGCTTGGTTAGCAGCAGACAAGAGACCCAGTACTTC.

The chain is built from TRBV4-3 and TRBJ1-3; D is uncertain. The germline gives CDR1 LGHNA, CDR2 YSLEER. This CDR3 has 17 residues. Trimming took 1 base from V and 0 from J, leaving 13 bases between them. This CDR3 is CASSQALQDYSGNTIYF. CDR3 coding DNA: TGCGCCAGCAGCCAAGCCCTCCAGGATTACTCTGGAAACACCATATATTTT.

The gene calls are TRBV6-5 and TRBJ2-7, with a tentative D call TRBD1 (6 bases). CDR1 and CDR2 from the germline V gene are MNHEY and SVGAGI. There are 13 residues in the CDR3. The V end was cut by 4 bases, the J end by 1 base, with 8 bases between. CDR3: CASSLTGSYEQYF. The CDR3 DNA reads TGTGCCAGCAGTTTGACAGGTTCCTACGAGCAGTACTTC.

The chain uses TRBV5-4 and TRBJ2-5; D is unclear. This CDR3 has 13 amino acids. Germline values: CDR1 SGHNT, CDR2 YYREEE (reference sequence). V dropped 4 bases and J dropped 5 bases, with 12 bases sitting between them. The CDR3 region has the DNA TGTGCCAGCAGCCCTGACCGAAGGGAGACCCAGTACTTC. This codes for CASSPDRRETQYF.

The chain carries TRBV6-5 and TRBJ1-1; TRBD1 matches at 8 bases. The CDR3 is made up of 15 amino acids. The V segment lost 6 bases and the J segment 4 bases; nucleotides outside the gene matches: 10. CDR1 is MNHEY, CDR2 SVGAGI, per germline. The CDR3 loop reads CASSPTTGVGTEAFF. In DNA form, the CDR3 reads TGTGCCAGCAGCCCTACGACAGGGGTGGGCACTGAAGCTTTCTTT.

CDR3 loop: CASSLIPARPSGTNNEQFF. The CDR3 DNA is TGCGCCAGCAGCCTAATACCCGCTAGACCTAGCGGGACCAACAATGAGCAGTTCTTC. The V gene is TRBV5-1, the J gene TRBJ2-1, with 9 positions matching TRBD2. From germline, CDR1 is SGHRS and CDR2 YFSETQ. Trimming removed 4 bases from V and 5 bases from J; junction bases left unmatched: 19. The CDR3 totals 19 residues.

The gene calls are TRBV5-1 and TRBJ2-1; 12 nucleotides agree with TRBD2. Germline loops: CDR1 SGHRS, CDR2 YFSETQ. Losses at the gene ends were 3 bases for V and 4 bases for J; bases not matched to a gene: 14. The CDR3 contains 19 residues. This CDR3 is CASSSPRTSGTRRYNEQFF. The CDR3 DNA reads TGCGCCAGCAGCTCCCCTAGGACTAGCGGGACGCGCCGGTACAATGAGCAGTTCTTC.

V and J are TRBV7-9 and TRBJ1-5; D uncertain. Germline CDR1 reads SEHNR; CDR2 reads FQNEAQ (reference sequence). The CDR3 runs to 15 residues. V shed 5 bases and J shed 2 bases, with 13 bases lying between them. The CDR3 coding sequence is TGTGCCAGCAGCACCTCAGCCGGTGGCAATCAGCCCCAGCATTTT. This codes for CASSTSAGGNQPQHF.

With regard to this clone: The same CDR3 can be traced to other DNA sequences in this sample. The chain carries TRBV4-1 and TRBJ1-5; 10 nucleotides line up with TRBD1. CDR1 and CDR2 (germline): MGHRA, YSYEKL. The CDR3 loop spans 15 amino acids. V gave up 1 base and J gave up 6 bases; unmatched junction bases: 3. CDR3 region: CASSQGTGGGQPQHF. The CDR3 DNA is TGCGCCAGCAGCCAAGGGACAGGGGGAGGTCAGCCCCAGCATTTT.

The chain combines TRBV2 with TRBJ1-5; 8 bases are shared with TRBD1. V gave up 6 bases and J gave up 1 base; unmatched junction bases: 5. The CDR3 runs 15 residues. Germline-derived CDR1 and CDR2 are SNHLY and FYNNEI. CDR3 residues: CASRDRDSSNQPQHF. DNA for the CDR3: TGTGCCAGCAGGGACAGGGATTCCAGCAATCAGCCCCAGCATTTT.

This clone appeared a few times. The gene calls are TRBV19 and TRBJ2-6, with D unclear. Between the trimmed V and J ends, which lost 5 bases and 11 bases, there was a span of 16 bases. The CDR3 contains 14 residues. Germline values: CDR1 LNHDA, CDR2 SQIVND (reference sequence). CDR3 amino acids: CASSPHGSQHVLTF. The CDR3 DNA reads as TGTGCCAGTAGTCCCCACGGGTCCCAACACGTCCTGACTTTC.

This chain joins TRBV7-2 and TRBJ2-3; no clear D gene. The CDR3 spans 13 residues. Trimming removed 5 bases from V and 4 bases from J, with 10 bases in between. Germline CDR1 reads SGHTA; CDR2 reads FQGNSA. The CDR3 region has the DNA TGTGCCAGCAGCCTTGTGGGGTCAGATACGCAGTATTTT. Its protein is CASSLVGSDTQYF.

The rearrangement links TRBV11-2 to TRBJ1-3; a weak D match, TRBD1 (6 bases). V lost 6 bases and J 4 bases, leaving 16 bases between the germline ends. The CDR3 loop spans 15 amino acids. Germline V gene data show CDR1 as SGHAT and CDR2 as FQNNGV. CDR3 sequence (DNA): TGTGCCAGCAGTCGTCAGGGGTCTTCCGGAAACACCATATATTTT. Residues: CASSRQGSSGNTIYF.

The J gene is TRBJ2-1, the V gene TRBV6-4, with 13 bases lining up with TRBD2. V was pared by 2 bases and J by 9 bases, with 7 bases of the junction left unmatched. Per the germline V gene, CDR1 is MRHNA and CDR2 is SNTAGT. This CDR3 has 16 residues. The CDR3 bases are TGTGCCAGCAGTGACAGTGGACTAGCGGGAGTGGGTGAGCAGTTCTTC. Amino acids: CASSDSGLAGVGEQFF.

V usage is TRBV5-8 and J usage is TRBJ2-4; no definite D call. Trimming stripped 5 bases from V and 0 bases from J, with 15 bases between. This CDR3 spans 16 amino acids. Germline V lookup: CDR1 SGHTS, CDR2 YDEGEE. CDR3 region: CASSPTRVGAKNIQYF. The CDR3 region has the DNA TGTGCCAGCAGTCCAACCCGGGTAGGAGCCAAAAACATTCAGTACTTC.

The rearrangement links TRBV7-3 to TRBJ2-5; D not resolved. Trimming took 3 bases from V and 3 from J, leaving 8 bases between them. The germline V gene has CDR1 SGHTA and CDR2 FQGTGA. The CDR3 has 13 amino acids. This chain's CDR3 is CASSFAPEETQYF. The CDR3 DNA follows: TGTGCCAGCAGCTTCGCCCCCGAAGAGACCCAGTACTTC.

The CDR3 region is CASSIGLAGEQYF. The CDR3 DNA reads as TGCGCCAGCAGCATAGGACTAGCGGGAGAGCAGTACTTC. J is TRBJ2-7 and V is TRBV5-1; 12 positions match TRBD2. Per the germline V gene, CDR1 is SGHRS and CDR2 is YFSETQ. V was clipped by 4 bases and J by 7 bases; unmatched bases: 3. The CDR3 spans 13 residues.